This T cell receptor (beta chain) is drawn from a study of shared clonotypes between healthy human individuals. Comments on this clone: Antigen: not known.

The CDR3 is made up of 17 amino acids. Germline V lookup: CDR1 MDHEN, CDR2 SYDVKM. V lost 7 bases, J lost 0 bases, and 9 bases stayed unmatched. Researchers divided each subset's genomic DNA evenly across several immunoSEQ plates. Method: immunoSEQ multiplex PCR; TCRdb's copy keeps in-frame clones and lacks some. The sample consists of millions of clones, about 92% of them appearing once. Regarding the study as a whole: In contrast to clonotypes shared by all four donors, non-shared clonotypes had lower generation probabilities. Larger estimated richness was generally seen in naive subsets than in memory subsets.

The genes are TRBV28 and TRBJ2-2; TRBD2 matches at 9 bases. The sequence derives from a man aged 18 to 35 in good health. Some clones in this sample may be carry-over from other donors' samples. Sample: naive CD4+ T cells from PBMCs. Subset meaning: CD45RA+ positively selected. DNA for the CDR3: TGTGCCAGCACCGAACTAGCGGGTAAAACGAACACCGGGGAGCTGTTTTTT. Encoded protein: CASTELAGKTNTGELFF.